This TCR beta chain was obtained from a study of T-cell reconstitution after alpha-beta-depleted transplantation in children (dated by TCRdb to 2015 to 2016). The study in broad terms: The study quantitatively tracked T-cell immune reconstitution after TCRalphabeta/CD19-depleted allogeneic hematopoietic cell transplantation in children using TCR repertoire profiling. Broader findings and caveats from the paper: About two months after transplant, the apparently early recovery of alphabetaT-cell counts reportedly depended on just several hundred clones that had expanded rapidly and came from non-depleted graft cells. The high TCRbeta diversity at day 60 in some patients was ascribed to recipient T cells and intrathymic progenitors that had survived conditioning. Hyperexpanded clone frequencies declined over subsequent months; after one year, T-cell counts and TCRbeta diversity were mostly attributed to newly produced T cells.

The library relied on PCR. Reads for this sample came from an Illumina HiSeq 2500. TCR libraries were prepared with molecular barcoding, using unique molecular identifiers to normalize TCRbeta repertoire quantification. In-frame beta chains were kept once TCRdb had trimmed the public reads at Q25 with fastp and called clones with MiXCR. Every CDR3 protein is listed once, alongside the most common genes and DNA of its rows. In this sample the table shows approximately 15,000 distinct CDR3 sequences, around 5% of which occur a single time. The top ten hold just under 7% of the sample. What this sample's treatment or condition label stands for: allogeneic hematopoietic cell transplantation with graft depleted of TCRalphabeta T cells and CD19 B cells. Transplant recipients were children who received TCRalphabeta/CD19-depleted allogeneic hematopoietic cell grafts. From the cysteine through the phenylalanine, the CDR3 covers 14 amino acids. Of the read, only the CDR3 DNA is kept; its 42 bases are in frame from base 1. Reading the germline V gene gives CDR1 SGDLS and CDR2 YYNGEE. The trim is 0 bases for V and 7 bases for J, with a gap of 11 bases between the germline ends.

This clonotype is classified as large (0.1 to 1%). It lacks a known antigen. No much larger clone is present one base from it, and per-base qualities are unavailable. This specimen consisted of PBMCs, obtained before TCRalphabeta/CD19-depleted stem cell transplant. The chain uses TRBV9 and TRBJ1-5; the D gene cannot be resolved reliably. This TCR was recovered from a boy aged 5 to 17 with acute lymphoblastic leukemia, due to receive a stem cell transplant. The CDR3 region: CASSVGSAGQPQHF. The DNA reads as follows: TGTGCCAGCAGCGTAGGTTCAGCCGGGCAGCCCCAGCATTTT.